The clone carrying this T cell receptor (beta chain) was counted many times. This CDR3 has 13 residues. Germline trimming cut 1 base from V and 2 bases from J; bases unmatched to any gene: 0. CDR1 is SGHNT and CDR2 is YYREEE in the germline V gene (reference sequence). The sample belongs to a study of glioma-infiltrating T cells. Using RNA template, CDR3s of TCR alpha and beta were amplified with iRepertoire arm-PCR. TCRdb independently ran MiXCR on the multiplex PCR reads; one entry per CDR3 protein. The data show about 93,000 distinct CDR3 sequences, around 40% seen once. The clonotype comes from a human donor with low-grade glioma or glioblastoma, undergoing nonglioma brain surgery, or in good health (not recorded which). Sequencing was done on a sample of glioma tissue, nonneoplastic brain tissue, or PBMCs (not recorded which). The rearrangement uses TRBV5-4 and TRBJ2-7, with 7 bases that match TRBD1. Here the CDR3 DNA reads TGTGCCAGCAGCTTGACAGGGGCCTACGAGCAGTACTTC. Translation: CASSLTGAYEQYF.